This T cell receptor (beta chain) is drawn from a study of radiotherapy plus CTLA-4 blockade in lung cancer. Study information: Objective responses emerged in 15% to 20% of patients, and around 29% attained disease control.

Study conclusions and caveats: Subsequent to radiotherapy plus ipilimumab, tumor-derived TCR clones underwent expansion in blood.

Here immunoSEQ multiplex PCR was the method, and the copy in TCRdb shows in-frame clones only, minus some. The sample lists roughly 30,000 clones, 70% to 90% occurring once. Notes on this clone: The antigen is unknown.

The V end was cut by 5 bases, the J end by 0 bases, with 13 bases between. Germline V CDR1 and CDR2: MNHEY, SMNVEV (reference sequence). CDR3 size: 15 residues. The material was peripheral blood, obtained from a patient treated with radiotherapy plus ipilimumab. The V call is TRBV27, the J call TRBJ1-1; TRBD1 might be the D (5 bases). The origin of this receptor is a human donor with non-small cell lung cancer that progressed on radiotherapy plus ipilimumab. DNA for the CDR3: TGTGCCAGCAGTCCCGTACGGGGGATGAACACTGAAGCTTTCTTT. It specifies CASSPVRGMNTEAFF.